This entry lists 16 T cell receptor beta chains sequenced from one sample in a study of T cells in Graves' hyperthyroidism and ophthalmopathy. Amplification of TCR beta CDR3 regions used RNA as the template. First-round RT-PCR of the TCR CDR3 relied on the HTBI primer set. Each CDR3 protein gets one entry after TCRdb re-called the multiplex PCR reads with MiXCR. The sample lists 300,000 or so distinct CDR3 sequences; approximately 17% were seen once. Sequencing was performed on blood. The receptors shown here come from a woman between 55 and 75 years old with Graves' ophthalmopathy.

This clonotype was observed at least ten times. The chain couples TRBV30 to TRBJ1-1; D may be TRBD1 (5 bases). V was shortened by 2 bases and J by 10 bases, with 11 bases between the two germline ends. This CDR3 is 11 amino acids long. Germline assignment: CDR1 GTSNPN and CDR2 SVGIG (reference sequence). The CDR3 region has the DNA TGTGCCTGGAGTAGGGAGGGACCAGCTTTCTTT. Encoded protein: CAWSREGPAFF. Full variable domain (missing parts from reference TRBV30 and TRBJ1-1): SQTIHQWPATLVQPVGSPLSLECTVEGTSNPNLYWYRQAAGRGLQLLFYSVGIGQISSEVPQNLSASRPQDRQFILSSKKLLLSDSGFYLCAWSREGPAFFGQGTRLTVV.

This clonotype has at least ten counts. This rearrangement joins TRBV6-1 to TRBJ1-2, with D possibly matching TRBD1 (6 bases). The CDR3 has 15 amino acids. Trimming removed 7 bases from V and 3 bases from J, with 18 bases in between. The V gene's germline CDR1 is MNHNS and CDR2 SASEGT. In nucleotides, the CDR3 is TGTGCCAGCACCGTCAACAGGGCCCTCGACTATGGCTACACCTTC. Protein sequence: CASTVNRALDYGYTF.

In its sample, this clonotype was seen many times. V and J are TRBV27 and TRBJ2-1; unclear D gene. Germline CDR1 reads MNHEY; CDR2 reads SMNVEV (reference sequence). The V end lost 5 bases, the J end lost 4 bases, and 18 bases lay between the germline ends. This CDR3 spans 16 amino acids. DNA of the CDR3: TGTGCCAGCAGTCCCATGTCTATGATACAATACAATGAGCAGTTCTTC. Amino acid sequence: CASSPMSMIQYNEQFF.

This clonotype was counted between two and nine times. This rearrangement joins TRBV27 to TRBJ2-7; possibly TRBD1 or TRBD2 for D (6 bases each). The V end lost 1 base, the J end lost 3 bases, and 19 bases lay between the germline ends. CDR1 is MNHEY and CDR2 is SMNVEV in the germline V gene (reference sequence). This CDR3 has 17 amino acids. The CDR3 protein is CASSLLGVGGSFYEQYF. The CDR3 region has the DNA TGTGCCAGCAGTTTATTAGGGGTCGGGGGCTCATTCTACGAGCAGTACTTC.

With respect to this clonotype: A much larger clone lies a single base off, so this may be a read error. Because it lacks the conserved phenylalanine or tryptophan at the end, this CDR3 is likely a read error. This chain uses TRBV27 with TRBJ1-2; D is uncertain. This CDR3 has 15 residues. Looked up from germline, CDR1 is MNHEY and CDR2 is SMNVEV (reference sequence). V shed 3 bases and J shed 1 base, with 12 bases lying between them. The CDR3 DNA is TGTGCCAGCAGTTTGAGAGGACCGGGTAACTATGGCTACACCTCC. Its translation: CASSLRGPGNYGYTS.

In this sample, this clonotype turned up many times. The chain has TRBV18 and TRBJ1-1; D not certain. V dropped 3 bases and J dropped 1 base, with 9 bases sitting between them. The CDR3 runs 14 residues. Germline V lookup: CDR1 KGHSH, CDR2 LQKENI. The CDR3 DNA reads TGTGCCAGCTCACCTCAACAGAGGAACACTGAAGCTTTCTTT. It is translated as CASSPQQRNTEAFF.

This clonotype was counted ten times or more. Here the CDR3 reads CASRRDTANYGYTF. In DNA, the CDR3 is TGTGCCAGCAGAAGGGACACGGCTAACTATGGCTACACCTTC. The rearrangement links TRBV6-1 to TRBJ1-2, with D possibly being TRBD1 (6 bases). Germline loops: CDR1 MNHNS, CDR2 SASEGT. The CDR3 is made up of 14 amino acids. V was trimmed by 6 bases and J by 0 bases, leaving 11 bases between them.

This clonotype came up a few times. This chain uses TRBV7-9 with TRBJ2-7; 8 bases line up with TRBD1. The CDR3 is 14 residues long. Losses at the gene ends were 2 bases for V and 3 bases for J; bases not matched to a gene: 3. The V gene's germline CDR1 is SEHNR and CDR2 FQNEAQ (reference sequence). The CDR3 protein is CASSLIGQGYEQYF. DNA of the CDR3: TGTGCCAGCAGCTTAATAGGACAGGGCTACGAGCAGTACTTC.

This clonotype occurred many times. The chain has TRBV7-8 and TRBJ1-2, with unresolved D. The CDR3 loop spans 14 amino acids. CDR1 and CDR2 from the germline V gene are SGHVS and FQNEAQ. V was shortened by 5 bases and J by 8 bases, with 18 bases between the two germline ends. The CDR3, as DNA: TGTGCCAGCAGCCCCCGTGACCTGCACTGGGGCTACACCTTC. Translating it yields CASSPRDLHWGYTF.

The chain links TRBV6-5 to TRBJ2-7; 8 nucleotides line up with TRBD2. The CDR3 loop spans 16 amino acids. Germline values: CDR1 MNHEY, CDR2 SVGAGI. Unmatched junction bases numbered 6, after V lost 2 bases and J lost 0 bases. In DNA, the CDR3 is TGTGCCAGCAGTTACGGTAGCGGGACGAGCTCCTACGAGCAGTACTTC. It yields the protein CASSYGSGTSSYEQYF.

This clonotype was picked up a small number of times. A much larger clone differs from this one at a single base, so this may be a read error. V and J are TRBV2 and TRBJ2-7; the match to TRBD2 covers 14 bases. Per the germline V gene, CDR1 is SNHLY and CDR2 is FYNNEI. This CDR3 spans 17 amino acids. The V segment lost 11 bases and the J segment 3 bases; nucleotides outside the gene matches: 15. CDR3 DNA sequence: TGTGCCGGTTCTCCGGGACTAGCGGGAGCTCGATTCTACGAGCAGTACTTC. Residues: CAGSPGLAGARFYEQYF.

This clonotype has at least ten counts. The J gene is TRBJ1-6, the V gene TRBV27, with TRBD1 as a possible D gene (5 bases). There are 12 residues in the CDR3. V was trimmed by 2 bases and J by 13 bases, leaving 9 bases between them. Per germline, CDR1 MNHEY and CDR2 SMNVEV (reference sequence). The CDR3 bases are TGTGCCAGCAGTTTACTGAACAGGCCCCTCCACTTT. It translates to CASSLLNRPLHF.

This clonotype was seen a few times. The gene calls are TRBV9 and TRBJ2-1, with unresolved D. Deletions cut 1 base from V and 5 bases from J, with 22 bases between. The CDR3 is made up of 18 amino acids. In germline, CDR1 is SGDLS, CDR2 YYNGEE. In nucleotides, the CDR3 is TGTGCCAGCAGCGTATCGCTAGGAACTTTGAACGGAGACAATGAGCAGTTCTTC. It yields the protein CASSVSLGTLNGDNEQFF.

At least ten counts were recorded for this clonotype. The chain employs TRBV6-1 and TRBJ2-7; 9 positions match TRBD1. Germline values: CDR1 MNHNS, CDR2 SASEGT. The junction had 10 bases not matched to a gene; V was cut back by 5 bases and J by 5 bases. There are 15 residues in the CDR3. The CDR3: CASSLTGTGIDEQYF. CDR3 sequence (DNA): TGTGCCAGCAGTCTCACCGGGACAGGGATTGACGAGCAGTACTTC.

This chain uses TRBV29-1 with TRBJ1-1, with 10 bases matching TRBD1. The CDR3 loop spans 14 amino acids. Germline CDR1 and CDR2: SQVTM and ANQGSEA. V was clipped by 6 bases and J by 4 bases; unmatched bases: 8. CDR3: CSVATGGWGTEAFF. In nucleotides, the CDR3 is TGCAGCGTCGCGACAGGGGGCTGGGGCACTGAAGCTTTCTTT.

At least ten counts were recorded for this clonotype. The chain couples TRBV7-2 to TRBJ2-1; TRBD2 matches 7 bases. The germline gives CDR1 SGHTA, CDR2 FQGNSA. The CDR3 contains 16 residues. The trim removed 1 base at V and 5 bases at J, leaving 8 bases unmatched. The CDR3 is CASSLVGRVSNNEQFF. CDR3 DNA: TGTGCCAGCAGCTTAGTGGGGAGGGTTTCCAACAATGAGCAGTTCTTC.